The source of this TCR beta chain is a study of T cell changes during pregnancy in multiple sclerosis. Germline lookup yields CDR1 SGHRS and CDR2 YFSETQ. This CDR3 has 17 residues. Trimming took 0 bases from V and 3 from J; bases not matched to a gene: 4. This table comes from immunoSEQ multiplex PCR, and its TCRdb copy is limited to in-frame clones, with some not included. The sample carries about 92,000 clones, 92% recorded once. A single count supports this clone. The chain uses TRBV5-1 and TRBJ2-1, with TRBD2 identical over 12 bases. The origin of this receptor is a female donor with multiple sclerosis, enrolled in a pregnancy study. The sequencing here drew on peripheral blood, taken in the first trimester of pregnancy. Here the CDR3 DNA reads TGCGCCAGCAGCTTGGCTAGCGGGAGGGCCCTCTACAATGAGCAGTTCTTC. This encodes CASSLASGRALYNEQFF. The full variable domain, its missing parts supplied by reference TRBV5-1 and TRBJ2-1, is KAGVTQTPRYLIKTRGQQVTLSCSPISGHRSVSWYQQTPGQGLQFLFEYFSETQRNKGNFPGRFSGRQFSNSRSEMNVSTLELGDSALYLCASSLASGRALYNEQFFGPGTRLTVL.